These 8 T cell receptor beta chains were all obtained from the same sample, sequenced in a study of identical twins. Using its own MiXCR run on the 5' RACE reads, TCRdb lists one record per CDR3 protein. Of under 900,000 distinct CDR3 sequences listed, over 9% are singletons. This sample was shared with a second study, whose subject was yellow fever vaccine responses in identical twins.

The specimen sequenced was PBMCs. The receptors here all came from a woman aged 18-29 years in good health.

The CDR3 DNA follows: TGTGCCAGCAGCGCAGGACTAGCGGGGCCCCCTTTCCAGCAGTACTTC. Amino acids: CASSAGLAGPPFQQYF. The chain couples TRBV9 to TRBJ2-7; 12 bases line up with TRBD2. V shed 3 bases and J 8 bases; nucleotides not matched to a gene: 12. Germline values: CDR1 SGDLS, CDR2 YYNGEE. This CDR3 contains 16 residues.

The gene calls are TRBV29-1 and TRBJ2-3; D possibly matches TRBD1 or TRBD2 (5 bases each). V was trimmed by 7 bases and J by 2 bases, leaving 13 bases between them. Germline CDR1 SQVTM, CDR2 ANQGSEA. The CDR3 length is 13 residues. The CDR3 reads CSAGQTYTDTQYF. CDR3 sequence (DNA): TGCAGCGCGGGGCAGACTTACACAGATACGCAGTATTTT.

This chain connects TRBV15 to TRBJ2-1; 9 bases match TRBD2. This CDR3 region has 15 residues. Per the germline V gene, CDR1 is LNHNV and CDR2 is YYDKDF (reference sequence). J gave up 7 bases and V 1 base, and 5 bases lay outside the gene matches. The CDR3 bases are TGTGCCACCAGCAGAGGCGGTAGCGGGGGAAATGAGCAGTTCTTC. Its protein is CATSRGGSGGNEQFF.

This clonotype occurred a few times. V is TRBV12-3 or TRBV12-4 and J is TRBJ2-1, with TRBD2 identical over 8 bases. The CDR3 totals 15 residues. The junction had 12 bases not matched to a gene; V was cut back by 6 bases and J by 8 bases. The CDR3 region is CASSLPRSGSHEQFF. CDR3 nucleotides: TGTGCCAGCAGCCTTCCTCGGAGCGGGAGTCATGAGCAGTTCTTC.

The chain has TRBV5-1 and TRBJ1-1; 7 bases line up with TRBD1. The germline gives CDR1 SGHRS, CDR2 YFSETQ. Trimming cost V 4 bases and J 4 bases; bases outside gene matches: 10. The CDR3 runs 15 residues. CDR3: CASSARDSGGTEAFF. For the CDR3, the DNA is TGCGCCAGCAGCGCTCGGGACAGTGGTGGCACTGAAGCTTTCTTT. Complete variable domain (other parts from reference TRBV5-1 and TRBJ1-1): KAGVTQTPRYLIKTRGQQVTLSCSPISGHRSVSWYQQTPGQGLQFLFEYFSETQRNKGNFPGRFSGRQFSNSRSEMNVSTLELGDSALYLCASSARDSGGTEAFFGQGTRLTVV.

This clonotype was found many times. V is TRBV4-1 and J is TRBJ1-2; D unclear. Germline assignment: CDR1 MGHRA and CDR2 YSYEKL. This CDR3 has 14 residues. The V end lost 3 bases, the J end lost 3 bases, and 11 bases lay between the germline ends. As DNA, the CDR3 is TGCGCCAGCAGCCAGGAGGGAGGTGACTATGGCTACACCTTC. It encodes CASSQEGGDYGYTF.

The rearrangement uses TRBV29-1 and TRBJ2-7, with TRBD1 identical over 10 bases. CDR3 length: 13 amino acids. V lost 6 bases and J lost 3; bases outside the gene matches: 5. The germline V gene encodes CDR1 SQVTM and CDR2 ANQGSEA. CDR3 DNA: TGCAGCGTGGTACGGGACAGGGGCTACGAGCAGTACTTC. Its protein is CSVVRDRGYEQYF.

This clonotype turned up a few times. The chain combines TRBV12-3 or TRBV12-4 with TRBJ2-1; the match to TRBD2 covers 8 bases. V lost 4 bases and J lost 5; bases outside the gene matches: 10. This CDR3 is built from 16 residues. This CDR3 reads CASSSPTTSAHNEQFF. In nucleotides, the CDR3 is TGTGCCAGCAGTTCCCCTACGACTAGCGCCCACAATGAGCAGTTCTTC.